This T cell receptor (beta chain) was sequenced during a study of blood T cell repertoires in COVID-19. Overall study: From the United States, Italy and Spain came samples of acute and convalescent COVID-19. PBMCs, B-cell-depleted T cells, or T cells were the source of the cDNA or gDNA that made up the material.

Authors' methods: Reference gene primer amplification in the assay estimated nucleated cell counts. Here immunoSEQ multiplex PCR was the method, and the copy in TCRdb shows in-frame clones only, minus some. That table supplies the V and J calls and clone size; D and trimming were determined from the DNA. The profile covers about 180,000 clones, with 84% appearing a single time and 13% to 15% taken by the ten largest. The CDR3 covers 15 residues. Germline V gives CDR1 SGHDT, CDR2 YYEEEE. V lost 0 bases and J 7 bases, leaving 11 bases between the germline ends. The TCR originated in a man aged 18 to 30 with active or convalescent COVID-19. The sample was peripheral blood. The rearrangement uses TRBV5-6 and TRBJ1-6; a weak D match, TRBD1 (5 bases). This CDR3 is CASSLAGGRNSPLHF. The CDR3 coding sequence is TGTGCCAGCAGCTTGGCCGGGGGGAGGAATTCACCCCTCCACTTT.